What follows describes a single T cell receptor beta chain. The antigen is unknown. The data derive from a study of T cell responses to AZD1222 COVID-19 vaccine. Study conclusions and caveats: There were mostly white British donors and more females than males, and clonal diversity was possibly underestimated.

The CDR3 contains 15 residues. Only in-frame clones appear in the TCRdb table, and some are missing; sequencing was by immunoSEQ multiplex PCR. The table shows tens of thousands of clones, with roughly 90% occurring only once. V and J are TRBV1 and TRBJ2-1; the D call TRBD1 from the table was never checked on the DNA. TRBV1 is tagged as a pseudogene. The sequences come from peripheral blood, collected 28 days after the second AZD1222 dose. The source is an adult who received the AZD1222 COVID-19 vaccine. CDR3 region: CTSSQRGCKDNEQFF. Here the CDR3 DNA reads TGCACCAGCAGCCAAAGGGGGTGCAAAGACAATGAGCAGTTCTTC.